This TCR beta chain emerged from a study of Ad26.COV2.S vaccination and SARS-CoV-2 variants. Using immunoSEQ multiplex PCR, the repertoire was profiled, and TCRdb retains in-frame clones only, with some absent. The table has over 450,000 clones, about 88% seen once. Study-wide results and caveats: Considerable breadth of spike-specific CD8+ and CD4+ T cell responses has reportedly been documented following vaccination. There was a possibility that the TCR breadth and depth analyses underestimated total T cell responses. Spike-specific TCR breadth in vaccine recipients exceeded that seen in placebo recipients.

CDR1 and CDR2 from the germline V gene are MNHEY and SVGAGI. J gave up 1 base and V 4 bases, and 6 bases lay outside the gene matches. CDR3 length: 16 residues. Treatment given: approximately 18 received Ad26.COV2.S at low or high dose, single or two shots; about 5 received placebo; per-sample allocation not given. At day 63 after the first vaccine or placebo injection, samples were drawn. On this clone itself: What it recognizes is unknown.

The sample here was peripheral blood, taken in a trial of Ad26.COV2.S vaccine versus placebo. The clonotype originates from a person between 18 and 65 years old who received the Ad26.COV2.S COVID-19 vaccine or a placebo. This chain connects TRBV6-5 to TRBJ2-3; 9 nucleotides line up with TRBD1. In DNA form, the CDR3 reads TGTGCCAGCAGTTCGTCCTGGACAGGGGGCACAGATACGCAGTATTTT. Translated, it gives CASSSSWTGGTDTQYF.